Shown below are 32 T cell receptor beta chains from a single sample sequenced in a study of chemoradiotherapy in HPV16-positive cancers. Using immunoSEQ multiplex PCR, the repertoire was profiled, and TCRdb retains in-frame clones only, with some absent. The table has about 8,600 clones, approximately 70% seen once. The sample was taken from a patient who underwent chemoradiotherapy. All receptors come from a human donor with HPV-associated anogenital cancer.

In this sample, this clone turned up a few times. CDR3 sequence reads: CASKKTDQSNQPQHF. DNA for the CDR3: TGTGCCAGCAAAAAAACGGATCAAAGCAATCAGCCCCAGCATTTT. The rearrangement links TRBV2 to TRBJ1-5; D is uncertain. Germline CDR1 is SNHLY and CDR2 is FYNNEI. V was pared by 7 bases and J by 1 base, with 14 bases between. CDR3 length equals 15 residues.

The rearrangement joins TRBV6-5 to TRBJ2-7; D unclear. Looked up from germline, CDR1 is MNHEY and CDR2 is SVGAGI. The V end was cut by 2 bases, the J end by 4 bases, with 12 bases between. This CDR3 comprises 14 residues. CDR3 sequence reads: CASSYRSDQYEQYF. CDR3 in DNA: TGTGCCAGCAGTTACCGGAGTGACCAGTACGAGCAGTACTTC.

The chain is built from TRBV7-6 and TRBJ2-7; a possible D gene is TRBD2 (6 bases). The V end lost 1 base, the J end lost 3 bases, and 13 bases lay between the germline ends. Germline values: CDR1 SGHVS, CDR2 FNYEAQ. CDR3 size: 15 residues. In DNA, the CDR3 is TGTGCCAGCAGCTTAGGCGGCGGGGTGGGCTACGAGCAGTACTTC. Protein sequence: CASSLGGGVGYEQYF.

This clone was seen only once. The chain combines TRBV18 with TRBJ2-2; 7 bases map to TRBD1. This CDR3 contains 16 residues. V dropped 4 bases and J dropped 4; count of bases not matched to a gene: 9. Looked up from germline, CDR1 is KGHSH and CDR2 is LQKENI. The CDR3 protein is CASSLFRQGGTGELFF. CDR3 DNA sequence: TGTGCCAGCTCACTTTTTCGACAGGGCGGCACCGGGGAGCTGTTTTTT.

This chain links TRBV9 with TRBJ2-1; 13 positions match TRBD2. This CDR3 has 15 amino acids. Per germline, CDR1 SGDLS and CDR2 YYNGEE. V lost 2 bases to trimming and J lost 11 bases; unmatched junction nucleotides: 7. The CDR3 sequence: CASSVTSGGQGKQFF. Written as DNA, the CDR3 is TGTGCCAGCAGCGTGACTAGCGGGGGGCAGGGGAAGCAGTTCTTC.

V gene TRBV9 combines with J gene TRBJ1-2; TRBD1 agrees at 7 bases. V shed 4 bases, J shed 0 bases, and the junction held 12 bases outside the gene matches. This CDR3 has 17 amino acids. Germline V gene sequence: CDR1 SGDLS, CDR2 YYNGEE. The CDR3 is CASSLGRATGSNYGYTF. DNA of the CDR3: TGTGCCAGCAGCCTGGGAAGGGCGACAGGGTCTAACTATGGCTACACCTTC.

The CDR3 is CASSPPPGDRGTEQFF. As DNA, the CDR3 is TGTGCCAGCTCACCACCACCCGGGGACAGGGGTACTGAGCAGTTCTTC. This chain uses TRBV18 with TRBJ2-1; 10 nucleotides agree with TRBD1. From germline, CDR1 is KGHSH and CDR2 LQKENI. Trimming removed 0 bases from V and 9 bases from J; junction bases left unmatched: 8. The CDR3 consists of 16 residues.

This chain joins TRBV11-3 and TRBJ1-1; 8 nucleotides line up with TRBD1. This CDR3 contains 13 residues. With V trimmed by 4 bases and J by 5 bases, 3 bases remained unmatched. The germline V gene has CDR1 SGHNT and CDR2 YENEEA. CDR3 in DNA: TGTGCCAGCAGCTGGGGACAGGAGACTGAAGCTTTCTTT. Amino acids: CASSWGQETEAFF.

CDR3 nucleotide sequence: TGCGCCAGCAGCTTGGGGACTAGCGGGGGGCCCGAGCAGTACTTC. This sequence encodes CASSLGTSGGPEQYF. The V gene is TRBV5-1, the J gene TRBJ2-7, with 14 bases identical to TRBD2. With V trimmed by 0 bases and J by 6 bases, 2 bases remained unmatched. The germline gives CDR1 SGHRS, CDR2 YFSETQ. There are 15 residues in the CDR3.

Only one count was recorded for this clone. This chain joins TRBV4-1 and TRBJ1-5; maybe TRBD1 (5 bases). Germline V CDR1 and CDR2: MGHRA, YSYEKL. This CDR3 region has 18 residues. Between the trimmed V and J ends, which lost 1 base and 4 bases, there was a span of 20 bases. The CDR3 nucleotides read TGCGCCAGCAGCCAAGTGGCTTGGATGAGGGGAGCTAATCAGCCCCAGCATTTT. Translating gives CASSQVAWMRGANQPQHF.

The rearrangement joins TRBV7-9 to TRBJ1-4; D gene unclear. Germline V lookup: CDR1 SEHNR, CDR2 FQNEAQ (reference sequence). The length of the CDR3 is 14 residues. The V end was cut by 3 bases, the J end by 8 bases, with 13 bases between. This CDR3 is CASSLRAGSEKLFF. The CDR3 DNA reads as TGTGCCAGCAGCTTGAGGGCCGGGAGCGAAAAACTGTTTTTT.

The chain couples TRBV5-8 to TRBJ1-5, with D possibly matching TRBD1 (6 bases). Germline CDR1 SGHTS, CDR2 YDEGEE. V was pared by 4 bases and J by 2 bases, with 10 bases between. This CDR3 comprises 14 residues. The CDR3 loop is CASSPRTGNQPQHF. CDR3 bases: TGTGCCAGCAGCCCTCGGACAGGCAATCAGCCCCAGCATTTT.

This clone has a handful of counts. This chain links TRBV19 with TRBJ2-2, with D perhaps matching TRBD2 (5 bases). In germline, CDR1 is LNHDA, CDR2 SQIVND (reference sequence). The CDR3 sequence is 13 residues long. V shed 8 bases and J shed 1 base, with 8 bases lying between them. The CDR3 DNA reads as TGTGCCAGTTTCAGCGGGAACACCGGGGAGCTGTTTTTT. Translation gives CASFSGNTGELFF.

CDR3 in DNA: TGCGCCAGCAGCCGGGGGACCCGGGGAAATTCACCCCTCCACTTT. It specifies CASSRGTRGNSPLHF. This chain connects TRBV4-3 to TRBJ1-6, with a weak D call TRBD1 (5 bases). Per germline, CDR1 LGHNA and CDR2 YSLEER. The CDR3 has 15 amino acids. V was clipped by 4 bases and J by 7 bases, with 14 bases between them.

The chain recombines TRBV9 with TRBJ1-5; 8 bases match TRBD1. Germline trimming cut 3 bases from V and 4 bases from J; bases unmatched to any gene: 6. The germline CDR1 and CDR2 sequences are SGDLS and YYNGEE. The CDR3 is 15 amino acids. CDR3 amino acids: CASSGGQGWNQPQHF. The CDR3 DNA reads TGTGCCAGCAGCGGCGGACAGGGTTGGAATCAGCCCCAGCATTTT.

This clone was seen only once. The chain employs TRBV29-1 and TRBJ2-7, with TRBD2 matching 9 bases. Germline values: CDR1 SQVTM, CDR2 ANQGSEA. The ends lost 7 bases at V and 3 bases at J; junction bases unmatched: 10. The CDR3 totals 14 residues. In nucleotides, the CDR3 is TGCAGCGGTAACCTAGCGGGGAGATACTACGAGCAGTACTTC. The encoded protein is CSGNLAGRYYEQYF.

The chain has TRBV20-1 and TRBJ2-1, with D possibly called TRBD1 or TRBD2 (5 bases each). This CDR3 has 10 residues. In germline, CDR1 is DFQATT, CDR2 SNEGSKA (reference sequence). V was clipped by 8 bases and J by 8 bases, with 10 bases between them. DNA of the CDR3: TGCAGTCCCTTGGGGGATGAGCAGTTCTTC. This codes for CSPLGDEQFF.

V and J are TRBV30 and TRBJ1-1; D gene uncertain. Germline V gene sequence: CDR1 GTSNPN, CDR2 SVGIG (reference sequence). The V and J ends lost 2 bases and 1 base respectively, with 8 bases between them. The length of the CDR3 is 13 residues. The CDR3: CAWSRSPNTEAFF. The CDR3 DNA sequence: TGTGCCTGGAGTAGGAGCCCGAACACTGAAGCTTTCTTT.

The gene calls are TRBV7-3 and TRBJ2-5; the match to TRBD2 covers 9 bases. Germline assignment: CDR1 SGHTA and CDR2 FQGTGA. The CDR3 runs 16 residues. The junction had 7 bases not matched to a gene; V was cut back by 0 bases and J by 5 bases. The DNA for the CDR3 is TGTGCCAGCAGCTTAACAGGCGGCGGACTAGCGGAGACCCAGTACTTC. Its protein is CASSLTGGGLAETQYF.

This rearrangement joins TRBV6-6 to TRBJ1-5; no firm D call. Trimming stripped 6 bases from V and 5 bases from J, with 17 bases between. Germline lookup yields CDR1 MNHNY and CDR2 SVGAGI (reference sequence). The length of the CDR3 is 15 residues. The DNA for the CDR3 is TGTGCCAGCAGGCGCGTCCCGGAAGTACATCAGCCCCAGCATTTT. Translation: CASRRVPEVHQPQHF.

The rearrangement links TRBV28 to TRBJ2-7; no definite D call. Germline V gives CDR1 MDHEN, CDR2 SYDVKM. The CDR3 length is 13 residues. Trimming removed 2 bases at V and 2 bases at J, with 7 bases between. The CDR3 loop is CASSLAVTYEQYF. The CDR3 DNA reads as TGTGCCAGCAGTTTAGCAGTCACCTACGAGCAGTACTTC.

The genes are TRBV27 and TRBJ2-7; either TRBD1 or TRBD2 may supply D (5 bases each). The germline V gene has CDR1 MNHEY and CDR2 SMNVEV (reference sequence). The V end was cut by 5 bases, the J end by 4 bases, with 12 bases between. The CDR3 is 13 amino acids. Here the CDR3 reads CASSPTGLYEQYF. The CDR3 DNA reads as TGTGCCAGCAGTCCAACAGGACTTTACGAGCAGTACTTC.

The gene calls are TRBV29-1 and TRBJ1-5, with D perhaps matching TRBD1 (6 bases). V dropped 6 bases and J dropped 5 bases, with 26 bases sitting between them. CDR3 size: 17 residues. CDR1 and CDR2 from the germline V gene are SQVTM and ANQGSEA. CDR3 DNA: TGCAGCGTATCGGGTTATGGCAAGGGGGGAATTTATCAGCCCCAGCATTTT. This encodes CSVSGYGKGGIYQPQHF. Looking up the rest from reference TRBV29-1 and TRBJ1-5 gives the full variable domain: SAVISQKPSRDICQRGTSLTIQCQVDSQVTMMFWYRQQPGQSLTLIATANQGSEATYESGFVIDKFPISRPNLTFSTLTVSNMSPEDSSIYLCSVSGYGKGGIYQPQHFGDGTRLSIL.

CDR3 amino acids: CASSPAGLSVYEQYF. The CDR3 DNA sequence: TGTGCCAGCAGCCCCGCGGGATTAAGTGTCTACGAGCAGTACTTC. V and J are TRBV7-2 and TRBJ2-7; weak D call: TRBD2 (6 bases). V lost 5 bases to trimming and J lost 3 bases, with 17 bases between them. Germline values: CDR1 SGHTA, CDR2 FQGNSA. CDR3 length equals 15 residues.

In its sample, this clone was seen a few times. This chain links TRBV18 with TRBJ2-7; 10 bases align to TRBD1. The CDR3 is 14 residues long. The V gene's germline CDR1 is KGHSH and CDR2 LQKENI. With 3 bases clipped from V and 5 bases from J, the junction kept 4 bases outside the gene matches. CDR3 sequence: CASSPSGQGNEQYF. Written as DNA, the CDR3 is TGTGCCAGCTCACCGTCGGGACAGGGGAACGAGCAGTACTTC.

The V and J genes are TRBV28 and TRBJ1-2; no firm D call. V lost 5 bases and J lost 2, with 18 bases in between. This CDR3 is 16 amino acids long. CDR1 and CDR2 (germline): MDHEN, SYDVKM. The CDR3 sequence: CASSLPFMQLNYGYTF. The CDR3 coding sequence is TGTGCCAGCAGTCTACCGTTCATGCAGCTCAACTATGGCTACACCTTC.

The chain uses TRBV5-1 and TRBJ1-6; 8 bases are shared with TRBD1. There are 15 residues in the CDR3. Germline CDR1 reads SGHRS; CDR2 reads YFSETQ. J gave up 8 bases and V 2 bases, and 6 bases lay outside the gene matches. CDR3 residues: CASSFDRGGHSPLHF. DNA for the CDR3: TGCGCCAGCAGCTTCGACAGGGGAGGACATTCACCCCTCCACTTT. The whole variable domain, remainder taken from reference TRBV5-1 and TRBJ1-6, is KAGVTQTPRYLIKTRGQQVTLSCSPISGHRSVSWYQQTPGQGLQFLFEYFSETQRNKGNFPGRFSGRQFSNSRSEMNVSTLELGDSALYLCASSFDRGGHSPLHFGNGTRLTVT.

V is TRBV28 and J is TRBJ1-6, with 7 bases fitting TRBD1. The CDR3 is 17 residues long. The germline CDR1 and CDR2 sequences are MDHEN and SYDVKM. After removal of 10 bases from V and 6 bases from J, the junction contained 18 bases not matched to a gene. In nucleotides, the CDR3 is TGTGCCACCTCTAAACTCACCGGGACAGAATTTAATTCACCCCTCCACTTT. Translation: CATSKLTGTEFNSPLHF. The full variable domain, with the rest looked up from reference TRBV28 and TRBJ1-6, is DVKVTQSSRYLVKRTGEKVFLECVQDMDHENMFWYRQDPGLGLRLIYFSYDVKMKEKGDIPEGYSVSREKKERFSLILESASTNQTSMYLCATSKLTGTEFNSPLHFGNGTRLTVT.

This chain joins TRBV5-5 and TRBJ2-7; 10 bases are a match to TRBD1. Per germline, CDR1 SGHKS and CDR2 YYEKEE (reference sequence). The CDR3 is 17 amino acids. V shed 4 bases and J 5 bases; nucleotides not matched to a gene: 15. CDR3 DNA sequence: TGTGCCAGCAGCAGCCGGTCGAAGACAGGGGGCTTGCACGAGCAGTACTTC. This sequence encodes CASSSRSKTGGLHEQYF. Together with reference TRBV5-5 and TRBJ2-7, the CDR3 gives the full variable domain: DAGVTQSPTHLIKTRGQQVTLRCSPISGHKSVSWYQQVLGQGPQFIFQYYEKEERGRGNFPDRFSARQFPNYSSELNVNALLLGDSALYLCASSSRSKTGGLHEQYFGPGTRLTVT.

The chain carries TRBV5-1 and TRBJ2-3; TRBD2 matches 11 bases. Germline-derived CDR1 and CDR2 are SGHRS and YFSETQ. V lost 3 bases, J lost 4 bases, and 7 bases stayed unmatched. The CDR3 has 16 amino acids. The CDR3 spells CASSYSGGAVSDTQYF. CDR3 coding DNA: TGCGCCAGCAGCTATAGCGGGGGGGCCGTTTCAGATACGCAGTATTTT. Based on the CDR3 plus reference TRBV5-1 and TRBJ2-3, the full variable domain is KAGVTQTPRYLIKTRGQQVTLSCSPISGHRSVSWYQQTPGQGLQFLFEYFSETQRNKGNFPGRFSGRQFSNSRSEMNVSTLELGDSALYLCASSYSGGAVSDTQYFGPGTRLTVL.

This clone was detected only a few times. The chain combines TRBV7-8 with TRBJ1-5; 9 positions agree with TRBD1. Unmatched junction bases numbered 11, after V lost 4 bases and J lost 7 bases. This CDR3 spans 16 amino acids. Germline values: CDR1 SGHVS, CDR2 FQNEAQ. The CDR3 coding sequence is TGTGCCAGCAGCTCCTCCGGGACAGGGATTAGGCAGCCCCAGCATTTT. This codes for CASSSSGTGIRQPQHF.

This clone came up a few times. This chain's CDR3 is CASSLNSGGDTQYF. For the CDR3, the DNA is TGCGCCAGCAGCCTGAATAGCGGCGGAGATACGCAGTATTTT. This chain links TRBV5-1 with TRBJ2-3; perhaps TRBD2 as D (6 bases). Germline V CDR1 and CDR2: SGHRS, YFSETQ. The CDR3 sequence is 14 residues long. The ends were cut back, 4 bases at V and 5 bases at J, with 14 bases in the middle. The full variable domain, with the rest looked up from reference TRBV5-1 and TRBJ2-3, is KAGVTQTPRYLIKTRGQQVTLSCSPISGHRSVSWYQQTPGQGLQFLFEYFSETQRNKGNFPGRFSGRQFSNSRSEMNVSTLELGDSALYLCASSLNSGGDTQYFGPGTRLTVL.